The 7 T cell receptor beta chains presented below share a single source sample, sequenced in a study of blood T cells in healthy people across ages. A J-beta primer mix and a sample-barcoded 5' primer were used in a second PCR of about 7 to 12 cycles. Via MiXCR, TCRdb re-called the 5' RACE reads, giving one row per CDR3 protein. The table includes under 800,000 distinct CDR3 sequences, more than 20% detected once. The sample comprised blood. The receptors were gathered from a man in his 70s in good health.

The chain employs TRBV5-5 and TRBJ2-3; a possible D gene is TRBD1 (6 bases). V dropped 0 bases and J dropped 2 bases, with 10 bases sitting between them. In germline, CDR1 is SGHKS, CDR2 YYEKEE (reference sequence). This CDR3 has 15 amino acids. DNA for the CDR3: TGTGCCAGCAGCTTGGAGACAGGTTACACAGATACGCAGTATTTT. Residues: CASSLETGYTDTQYF.

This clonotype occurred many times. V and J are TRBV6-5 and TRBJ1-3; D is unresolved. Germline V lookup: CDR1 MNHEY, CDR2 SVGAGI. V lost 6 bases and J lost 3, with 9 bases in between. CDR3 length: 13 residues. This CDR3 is CASSRGSGNTIYF. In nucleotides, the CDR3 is TGTGCCAGCAGCCGCGGGAGTGGAAACACCATATATTTT.

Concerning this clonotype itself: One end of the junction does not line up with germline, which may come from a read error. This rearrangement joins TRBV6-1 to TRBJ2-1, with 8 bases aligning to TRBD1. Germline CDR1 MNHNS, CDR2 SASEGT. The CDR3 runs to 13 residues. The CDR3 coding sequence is TGTGCCAGCATGATCAGGGGGCGTGAGACCCAGTGCTTC. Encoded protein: CASMIRGRETQCF.

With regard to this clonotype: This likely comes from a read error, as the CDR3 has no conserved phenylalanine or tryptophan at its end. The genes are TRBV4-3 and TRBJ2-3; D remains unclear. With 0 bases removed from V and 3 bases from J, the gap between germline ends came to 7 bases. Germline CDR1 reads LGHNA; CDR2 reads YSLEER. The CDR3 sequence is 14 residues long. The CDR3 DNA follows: TGCGCCAGCAGCCAAGATGTGGGGACAGATACGCAGTATGTT. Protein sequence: CASSQDVGTDTQYV.

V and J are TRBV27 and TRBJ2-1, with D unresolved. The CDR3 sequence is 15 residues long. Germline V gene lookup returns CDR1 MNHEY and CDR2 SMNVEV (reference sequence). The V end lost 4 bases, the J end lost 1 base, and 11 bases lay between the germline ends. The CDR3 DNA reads TGTGCCAGCAGTTCTCTACCGGATTCCTACAATGAGCAGTTCTTC. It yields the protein CASSSLPDSYNEQFF.

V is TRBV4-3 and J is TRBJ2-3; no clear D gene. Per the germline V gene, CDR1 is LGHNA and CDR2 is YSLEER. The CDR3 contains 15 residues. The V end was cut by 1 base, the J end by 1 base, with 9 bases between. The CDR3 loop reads CASSQVGGRTDTQYF. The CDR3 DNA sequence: TGCGCCAGCAGCCAAGTCGGCGGACGCACAGATACGCAGTATTTT.

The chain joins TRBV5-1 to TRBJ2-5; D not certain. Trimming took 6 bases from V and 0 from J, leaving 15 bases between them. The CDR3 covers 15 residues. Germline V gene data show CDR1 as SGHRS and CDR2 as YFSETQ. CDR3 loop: CASKRAMGYQETQYF. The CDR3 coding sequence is TGCGCCAGCAAGAGAGCCATGGGGTACCAAGAGACCCAGTACTTC. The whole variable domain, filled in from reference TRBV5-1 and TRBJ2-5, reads KAGVTQTPRYLIKTRGQQVTLSCSPISGHRSVSWYQQTPGQGLQFLFEYFSETQRNKGNFPGRFSGRQFSNSRSEMNVSTLELGDSALYLCASKRAMGYQETQYFGPGTRLLVL.